This T cell receptor (beta chain) was recorded in a study of early T cells in non-severe SARS-CoV-2 infection. Study overall: The study sequenced bulk RNA from unsorted whole blood, with chains unpaired.

This clonotype was observed a handful of times. CDR1 and CDR2 from the germline V gene are SGHTA and FQGNSA. Deletions cut 4 bases from V and 4 bases from J, with 13 bases between. The CDR3 loop spans 14 amino acids. As part of library construction, unique molecular identifiers were attached to individual cDNA molecules. TCRdb re-called the 5' RACE reads through MiXCR, storing one row per CDR3 protein. The sample records around 67,000 distinct CDR3 sequences, 12% being singletons. Sequencing was performed on whole blood. This clonotype was sampled from an adult who was a healthcare worker with PCR-confirmed SARS-CoV-2 infection or an uninfected control (not recorded which). The chain employs TRBV7-2 and TRBJ2-5; D is ambiguous. CDR3 region: CASSSPGRLETQYF. The DNA for the CDR3 is TGTGCCAGCAGCTCCCCCGGCAGGCTAGAGACCCAGTACTTC.